One sample yielded the 15 T cell receptor beta chains listed below, sequenced in a study of blood T cell repertoires in COVID-19 (TCRdb year 2020). Libraries came from the immunoSEQ multiplex PCR assay. What TCRdb holds here is the immuneACCESS table cut down to in-frame rearrangements. Part of the clones is not present; checked against another copy, under half of the missing clones reflect an unresolved V gene, and the others are unexplained. For this sample the table gives approximately 320,000 clones, of which 75% to 85% were detected only once. The top ten hold roughly 7.8% of the sample. The source material was peripheral blood. The receptors come from a human donor in a cohort sampled during active COVID-19.

The rearrangement joins TRBV19 to TRBJ1-2; D perhaps matches TRBD1 (5 bases). This CDR3 region has 15 residues. V lost 7 bases and J 11 bases, leaving 26 bases between the germline ends. Germline CDR1 LNHDA, CDR2 SQIVND (reference sequence). The CDR3 loop reads CASNSPDMPRFGYTF. The CDR3 DNA sequence: TGTGCCAGTAATTCGCCGGACATGCCAAGATTTGGGTACACCTTC.

The chain combines TRBV5-6 with TRBJ1-1; 9 nucleotides align to TRBD1. V was pared by 1 base and J by 12 bases, with 4 bases of the junction left unmatched. This CDR3 region has 12 residues. The V gene's germline CDR1 is SGHDT and CDR2 YYEEEE. The DNA of the CDR3 is TGTGCCAGCAGCTTGTACGGACAGGGGCCTTTCTTT. Residues: CASSLYGQGPFF. The full variable domain, its missing parts supplied by reference TRBV5-6 and TRBJ1-1, is DAGVTQSPTHLIKTRGQQVTLRCSPKSGHDTVSWYQQALGQGPQFIFQYYEEEERQRGNFPDRFSGHQFPNYSSELNVNALLLGDSALYLCASSLYGQGPFFGQGTRLTVV.

The V gene is TRBV25-1, the J gene TRBJ2-3, with 9 bases lining up with TRBD1. Germline CDR1 reads MGHDK; CDR2 reads SYGVNS. V lost 2 bases and J lost 4; bases outside the gene matches: 7. This CDR3 has 16 residues. In DNA form, the CDR3 reads TGTGCCAGCAGTGAAGGTGGGACAGGGTGGCCAGATACGCAGTATTTT. Protein product: CASSEGGTGWPDTQYF. The full variable domain, its missing parts supplied by reference TRBV25-1 and TRBJ2-3, is EADIYQTPRYLVIGTGKKITLECSQTMGHDKMYWYQQDPGMELHLIHYSYGVNSTEKGDLSSESTVSRIRTEHFPLTLESARPSHTSQYLCASSEGGTGWPDTQYFGPGTRLTVL.

This chain connects TRBV11-2 to TRBJ1-2; 7 positions match TRBD1. CDR1 and CDR2 (germline): SGHAT, FQNNGV. The junction had 11 bases not matched to a gene; V was cut back by 2 bases and J by 8 bases. The CDR3 is 15 amino acids. Here the CDR3 reads CASSLSPTGSGGYTF. CDR3 sequence (DNA): TGTGCCAGCAGCTTATCCCCGACAGGGTCAGGCGGCTACACCTTC.

This clone appeared once. This chain connects TRBV18 to TRBJ2-2, with 15 bases lining up with TRBD2. This CDR3 has 17 residues. Germline V CDR1 and CDR2: KGHSH, LQKENI. The ends lost 6 bases at V and 4 bases at J; junction bases unmatched: 6. The CDR3 DNA sequence: TGTGCCAGCTCGAGGACTAGCGGGGGGGCCGTCACCGGGGAGCTGTTTTTT. Its protein is CASSRTSGGAVTGELFF.

V is TRBV2 and J is TRBJ1-5; possible D gene TRBD1, 6 bases. Trimming removed 5 bases from V and 0 bases from J, with 8 bases in between. The germline gives CDR1 SNHLY, CDR2 FYNNEI. The CDR3 sequence is 14 residues long. The CDR3 spells CASSTGSSNQPQHF. The CDR3 bases are TGTGCCAGCAGTACAGGGAGTAGCAATCAGCCCCAGCATTTT.

This chain uses TRBV5-5 with TRBJ1-2; TRBD1 might be the D (6 bases). The ends were cut back, 0 bases at V and 9 bases at J, with 18 bases in the middle. The CDR3 consists of 15 residues. CDR1 SGHKS and CDR2 YYEKEE come from the germline V gene (reference sequence). CDR3 sequence reads: CASSLDLRGAMSYTF. Here the CDR3 DNA reads TGTGCCAGCAGCTTGGACCTCCGGGGGGCTATGAGCTACACCTTC. The full variable domain, with the rest looked up from reference TRBV5-5 and TRBJ1-2, is DAGVTQSPTHLIKTRGQQVTLRCSPISGHKSVSWYQQVLGQGPQFIFQYYEKEERGRGNFPDRFSARQFPNYSSELNVNALLLGDSALYLCASSLDLRGAMSYTFGSGTRLTVV.

This clone was detected once. The chain recombines TRBV24-1 with TRBJ2-1; D might be TRBD1 (5 bases). Germline V gives CDR1 KGHDR, CDR2 SFDVKD. V lost 4 bases, J lost 8 bases, and 8 bases lay in between. The CDR3 covers 12 residues. The CDR3 nucleotides read TGTGCCACCAGTGACGCCAGGGATGAGCAGTTCTTC. Amino acid sequence: CATSDARDEQFF.

J is TRBJ1-6 and V is TRBV12-3 or TRBV12-4; D not resolved. Deletions cut 3 bases from V and 7 bases from J, with 7 bases between. The CDR3 is 13 amino acids. The CDR3 spells CASSFRGNSPLHF. In DNA, the CDR3 is TGTGCCAGCAGTTTCCGCGGGAATTCACCCCTCCACTTT.

The J gene is TRBJ2-7, the V gene TRBV3-1 (or the pseudogene TRBV3-2); D not resolved. Germline CDR1 LGHDT, CDR2 YNNKEL (reference sequence). V was pared by 3 bases and J by 4 bases, with 13 bases between. This CDR3 region has 14 residues. The CDR3 region is CASSHSLTHYEQYF. The DNA of the CDR3 is TGTGCCAGCAGCCATAGCCTGACCCATTACGAGCAGTACTTC.

V and J are TRBV3-1 (or the pseudogene TRBV3-2) and TRBJ2-7; 7 bases agree with TRBD2. Trimming took 4 bases from V and 6 from J; bases not matched to a gene: 12. Germline lookup yields CDR1 LGHDT and CDR2 YNNKEL (reference sequence). The CDR3 is made up of 15 amino acids. This CDR3 is CASSRRSGEAGEQYF. In DNA, the CDR3 is TGTGCCAGCAGCCGCAGGAGCGGGGAGGCAGGCGAGCAGTACTTC.

The V call is TRBV7-6, the J call TRBJ1-1; 10 positions match TRBD1. This CDR3 has 15 amino acids. The V segment lost 4 bases and the J segment 5 bases; nucleotides outside the gene matches: 7. Germline V gene sequence: CDR1 SGHVS, CDR2 FNYEAQ. CDR3 amino acids: CASSSGQGLRTEAFF. The CDR3 DNA sequence: TGTGCCAGCAGCTCGGGACAGGGGTTGAGGACTGAAGCTTTCTTT.

V usage is TRBV6-5 and J usage is TRBJ2-5; 8 positions match TRBD1. The germline gives CDR1 MNHEY, CDR2 SVGAGI. V gave up 4 bases and J gave up 5 bases; unmatched junction bases: 3. This CDR3 is 13 amino acids long. DNA of the CDR3: TGTGCCAGCAGTTTAACAGGGGGGGAGACCCAGTACTTC. This translates into CASSLTGGETQYF.

This clone was recorded once. This chain uses TRBV4-1 with TRBJ1-3, with D unresolved. V lost 2 bases and J lost 3, with 11 bases in between. Germline CDR1 reads MGHRA; CDR2 reads YSYEKL. The CDR3 sequence is 15 residues long. The CDR3, as DNA: TGCGCCAGCAGCCAACTCTGGGCAGTTGGAAACACCATATATTTT. Residues: CASSQLWAVGNTIYF.

The V and J genes are TRBV11-3 and TRBJ2-1; D unresolved. The V gene's germline CDR1 is SGHNT and CDR2 YENEEA. The CDR3 has 14 amino acids. V was pared by 2 bases and J by 6 bases, with 11 bases between. The CDR3 DNA sequence: TGTGCCAGCAGCTTAACAGCTGCCATCAATGAGCAGTTCTTC. Residues: CASSLTAAINEQFF.